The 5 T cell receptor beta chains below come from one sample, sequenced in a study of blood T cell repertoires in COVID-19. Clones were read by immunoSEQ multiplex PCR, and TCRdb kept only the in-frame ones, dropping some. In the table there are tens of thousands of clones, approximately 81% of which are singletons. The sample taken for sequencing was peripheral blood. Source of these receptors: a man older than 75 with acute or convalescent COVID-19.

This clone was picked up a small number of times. CDR3 in DNA: TGTGCCAGCAGGTCCCTGGGGGGGTCGGGTGAAAAACTGTTTTTT. Amino acid sequence: CASRSLGGSGEKLFF. The rearrangement uses TRBV28 and TRBJ1-4; TRBD1 might be the D (5 bases). Trimming left V 6 bases short and J 7 bases short, with 18 bases between. The CDR3 spans 15 residues. The V gene's germline CDR1 is MDHEN and CDR2 SYDVKM.

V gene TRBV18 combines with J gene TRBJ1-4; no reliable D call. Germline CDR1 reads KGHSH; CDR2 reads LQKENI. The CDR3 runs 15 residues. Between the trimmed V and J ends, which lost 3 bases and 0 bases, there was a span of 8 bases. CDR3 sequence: CASSPRTTTNEKLFF. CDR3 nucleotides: TGTGCCAGCTCACCCCGCACAACAACTAATGAAAAACTGTTTTTT.

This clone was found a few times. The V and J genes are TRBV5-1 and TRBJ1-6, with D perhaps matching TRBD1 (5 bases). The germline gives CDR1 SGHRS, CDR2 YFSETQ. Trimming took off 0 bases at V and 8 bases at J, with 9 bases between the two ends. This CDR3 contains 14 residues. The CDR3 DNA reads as TGCGCCAGCAGCTTGGATGGGGCGGATTCACCCCTCCACTTT. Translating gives CASSLDGADSPLHF.

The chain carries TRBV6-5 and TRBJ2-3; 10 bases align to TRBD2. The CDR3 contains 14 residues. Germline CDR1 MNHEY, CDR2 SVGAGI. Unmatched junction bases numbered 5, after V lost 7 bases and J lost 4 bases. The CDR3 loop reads CASTSGSGADTQYF. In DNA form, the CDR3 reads TGTGCCAGCACTAGCGGGAGCGGCGCAGATACGCAGTATTTT.

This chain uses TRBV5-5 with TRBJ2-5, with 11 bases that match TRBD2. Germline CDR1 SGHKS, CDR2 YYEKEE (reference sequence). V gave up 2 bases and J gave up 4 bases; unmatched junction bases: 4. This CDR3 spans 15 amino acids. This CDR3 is CASSFSGRAGETQYF. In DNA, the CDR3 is TGTGCCAGCAGCTTTAGCGGGAGGGCCGGAGAGACCCAGTACTTC. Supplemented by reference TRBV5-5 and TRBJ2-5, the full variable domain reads DAGVTQSPTHLIKTRGQQVTLRCSPISGHKSVSWYQQVLGQGPQFIFQYYEKEERGRGNFPDRFSARQFPNYSSELNVNALLLGDSALYLCASSFSGRAGETQYFGPGTRLLVL.